A single sample is the source of the 21 T cell receptor beta chains below, sequenced in a study of shared clonotypes between healthy human individuals. This table comes from immunoSEQ multiplex PCR, and its TCRdb copy is limited to in-frame clones, with some not included. The profile shows millions of clones, approximately 92% of them singletons. Sequenced input: naive CD4+ T cells sorted from blood. Subset in this sample: CD45RA+ positively selected. These TCRs come from a man aged 18 to 35 in good health.

The chain joins TRBV29-1 to TRBJ2-2; TRBD2 aligns across 9 bases. CDR3 length: 14 residues. CDR1 SQVTM and CDR2 ANQGSEA come from the germline V gene. Unmatched junction bases numbered 5, after V lost 4 bases and J lost 5 bases. CDR3 region: CSVAAGGGTGELFF. CDR3 coding DNA: TGCAGCGTTGCAGCGGGGGGTGGAACCGGGGAGCTGTTTTTT.

The V and J genes are TRBV5-1 and TRBJ1-1; 9 bases align to TRBD1. Losses at the gene ends were 5 bases for V and 1 base for J; bases not matched to a gene: 6. The length of the CDR3 is 15 residues. The V gene's germline CDR1 is SGHRS and CDR2 YFSETQ. This CDR3 reads CASSFDRGANTEAFF. Here the CDR3 DNA reads TGCGCCAGCAGTTTTGACAGGGGGGCGAACACTGAAGCTTTCTTT.

The CDR3 region has the DNA TGTGCCAGCAGTTTAATGGGGACAGGGGCCTACGAGCAGTACTTC. It translates to CASSLMGTGAYEQYF. V usage is TRBV28 and J usage is TRBJ2-7; TRBD1 matches 10 bases. The germline CDR1 and CDR2 sequences are MDHEN and SYDVKM. J lost 2 bases, V lost 2 bases, and 3 bases had no gene match. The CDR3 sequence is 15 residues long.

The rearrangement links TRBV11-3 to TRBJ2-7; TRBD2 matches at 15 bases. V was pared by 5 bases and J by 1 base, with 6 bases of the junction left unmatched. There are 17 residues in the CDR3. Germline V CDR1 and CDR2: SGHNT, YENEEA. In DNA form, the CDR3 reads TGTGCCAGCAGCCCAGGGACTAGCGGGGGGCGATCCTACGAGCAGTACTTC. It specifies CASSPGTSGGRSYEQYF.

The chain employs TRBV30 and TRBJ1-2; no firm D call. Germline CDR1 GTSNPN, CDR2 SVGIG (reference sequence). The CDR3 contains 12 residues. The ends were cut back, 3 bases at V and 8 bases at J, with 13 bases in the middle. CDR3 loop: CAWRPGPGGYTF. CDR3 coding DNA: TGTGCCTGGAGGCCCGGGCCTGGGGGCTACACCTTC.

As regards this clone: The same CDR3 arises from other DNA sequences in this sample as well. This chain joins TRBV4-1 and TRBJ1-1; maybe TRBD1 (5 bases). The CDR3 extends over 15 amino acids. Trimming stripped 1 base from V and 0 bases from J, with 9 bases between. Germline V CDR1 and CDR2: MGHRA, YSYEKL. The CDR3 spells CASSQVGTVNTEAFF. CDR3 in DNA: TGCGCCAGCAGCCAAGTTGGGACGGTGAACACTGAAGCTTTCTTT.

CDR3 loop: CASSQAGELFF. The CDR3 nucleotides are TGCGCCAGCAGCCAAGCTGGGGAGCTGTTTTTT. V usage is TRBV4-1 and J usage is TRBJ2-2; no definite D call. The CDR3 extends over 11 amino acids. Germline V gene lookup returns CDR1 MGHRA and CDR2 YSYEKL. V lost 1 base and J 8 bases, leaving 2 bases between the germline ends.

V is TRBV7-2 and J is TRBJ2-1; 8 bases map to TRBD1. CDR1 SGHTA and CDR2 FQGNSA come from the germline V gene. The CDR3 spans 16 residues. V was pared by 3 bases and J by 4 bases, with 8 bases of the junction left unmatched. This CDR3 reads CASSLYGTGPYNEQFF. CDR3 sequence (DNA): TGTGCCAGCAGCTTGTACGGGACAGGCCCTTACAATGAGCAGTTCTTC.

This clone appeared once. The rearrangement links TRBV2 to TRBJ1-2; D is possibly TRBD1 (6 bases). This CDR3 region has 14 residues. The germline gives CDR1 SNHLY, CDR2 FYNNEI. The germline V and J ends were trimmed by 2 bases and 8 bases, with 15 bases remaining between them. The CDR3 DNA reads TGTGCCAGCAGTGAATTTATGGGGGCCTCGGGCTACACCTTC. Residues: CASSEFMGASGYTF.

Turning to this clone: The same CDR3 is also encoded by other DNA sequences in this sample. The V call is TRBV6-5, the J call TRBJ2-7; D tentatively fits TRBD1 or TRBD2 (5 bases each). V lost 4 bases and J 2 bases, leaving 15 bases between the germline ends. Germline V lookup: CDR1 MNHEY, CDR2 SVGAGI. The length of the CDR3 is 15 residues. CDR3 sequence (DNA): TGTGCCAGCAGTTTGACCGGGACCGGAGCCTACGAGCAGTACTTC. This translates into CASSLTGTGAYEQYF.

The chain joins TRBV7-2 to TRBJ2-3; TRBD2 agrees at 9 bases. The CDR3 sequence is 16 residues long. J gave up 3 bases and V 5 bases, and 9 bases lay outside the gene matches. CDR1 is SGHTA, CDR2 FQGNSA, per germline. In nucleotides, the CDR3 is TGTGCCAGCAGCCCCCGGACTAGCGTAATGACAGATACGCAGTATTTT. This codes for CASSPRTSVMTDTQYF.

The V gene is TRBV28, the J gene TRBJ2-1; 15 bases are a match to TRBD2. V trimming: 6 bases; J trimming: 7 bases; junction bases outside the gene matches: 7. The germline CDR1 and CDR2 sequences are MDHEN and SYDVKM. The CDR3 has 16 residues. CDR3 sequence reads: CASSPTGTSGGNEQFF. CDR3 in DNA: TGTGCCAGCAGCCCAACAGGGACTAGCGGGGGGAATGAGCAGTTCTTC.

The CDR3 here is CASKGSDNEKLFF. CDR3 nucleotides: TGTGCCAGCAAGGGGTCAGATAATGAAAAACTGTTTTTT. The chain couples TRBV6-6 to TRBJ1-4; weak D call: TRBD1 (5 bases). The germline V and J ends were trimmed by 7 bases and 4 bases, with 10 bases remaining between them. The germline V gene has CDR1 MNHNY and CDR2 SVGAGI (reference sequence). This CDR3 has 13 amino acids.

V gene TRBV21-1 combines with J gene TRBJ1-5. TRBV21-1 has pseudogene status. The CDR3 runs 14 residues. CDR3 protein: CASSPYGDSRPQHF. Here the CDR3 DNA reads TGTGCCAGCAGCCCTTATGGGGATTCGAGGCCCCAGCATTTT.

Worth noting for this clone: Other DNA sequences of this sample code for an identical CDR3. The genes are TRBV5-1 and TRBJ2-5, with 9 bases fitting TRBD2. V trimming: 0 bases; J trimming: 1 base; junction bases outside the gene matches: 1. Germline-derived CDR1 and CDR2 are SGHRS and YFSETQ. This CDR3 spans 15 amino acids. CDR3 sequence reads: CASSLGGGGQETQYF. CDR3 DNA sequence: TGCGCCAGCAGCTTGGGCGGGGGGGGCCAAGAGACCCAGTACTTC. Based on the CDR3 plus reference TRBV5-1 and TRBJ2-5, the full variable domain is KAGVTQTPRYLIKTRGQQVTLSCSPISGHRSVSWYQQTPGQGLQFLFEYFSETQRNKGNFPGRFSGRQFSNSRSEMNVSTLELGDSALYLCASSLGGGGQETQYFGPGTRLLVL.

This rearrangement joins TRBV4-1 to TRBJ1-2; D not resolved. V was shortened by 4 bases and J by 2 bases, with 14 bases between the two germline ends. The CDR3 consists of 15 residues. Germline CDR1 and CDR2: MGHRA and YSYEKL. The CDR3 DNA sequence: TGCGCCAGCAGCCTCCGGAGTGCAGCGAACTATGGCTACACCTTC. Amino acids: CASSLRSAANYGYTF.

The V and J genes are TRBV28 and TRBJ1-6; possibly TRBD1 for D (6 bases). The V gene lost 4 bases and the J gene lost 4 bases, with 11 bases spanning the gap. CDR3 length equals 15 residues. The germline gives CDR1 MDHEN, CDR2 SYDVKM. The CDR3 here is CASSSTGEYNSPLHF. CDR3 in DNA: TGTGCCAGCAGTTCGACAGGAGAGTATAATTCACCCCTCCACTTT.

This clone appeared a single time. The same CDR3 arises from other DNA sequences in this sample as well. V usage is TRBV25-1 and J usage is TRBJ2-7; D call uncertain. This CDR3 comprises 11 residues. Germline V gives CDR1 MGHDK, CDR2 SYGVNS. V dropped 4 bases and J dropped 6 bases, with 7 bases sitting between them. CDR3 sequence: CASSGSGEQYF. CDR3 nucleotide sequence: TGTGCCAGCAGTGGCTCCGGCGAGCAGTACTTC.

This chain uses TRBV9 with TRBJ2-2; D gene ambiguous. From germline, CDR1 is SGDLS and CDR2 YYNGEE. The CDR3 totals 16 residues. The V end lost 0 bases, the J end lost 6 bases, and 15 bases lay between the germline ends. The DNA for the CDR3 is TGTGCCAGCAGCGTAGGGGTAGGGATCTGGGCCGGGGAGCTGTTTTTT. Translated: CASSVGVGIWAGELFF.

The chain is built from TRBV29-1 and TRBJ2-2; 7 nucleotides agree with TRBD1. The CDR3 totals 14 residues. CDR1 SQVTM and CDR2 ANQGSEA come from the germline V gene. V trimming: 5 bases; J trimming: 0 bases; junction bases outside the gene matches: 3. As DNA, the CDR3 is TGCAGCGTTATGGACAGGCCGAACACCGGGGAGCTGTTTTTT. The encoded protein is CSVMDRPNTGELFF.

CDR3 residues: CASTRGGGSNIQYF. In DNA form, the CDR3 reads TGTGCCAGCACCAGAGGGGGTGGGTCGAACATTCAGTACTTC. The gene calls are TRBV6-5 and TRBJ2-4, with D possibly TRBD1 on 6 matching bases. The CDR3 is made up of 14 amino acids. Germline assignment: CDR1 MNHEY and CDR2 SVGAGI. Trimming removed 7 bases at V and 7 bases at J, with 17 bases between.